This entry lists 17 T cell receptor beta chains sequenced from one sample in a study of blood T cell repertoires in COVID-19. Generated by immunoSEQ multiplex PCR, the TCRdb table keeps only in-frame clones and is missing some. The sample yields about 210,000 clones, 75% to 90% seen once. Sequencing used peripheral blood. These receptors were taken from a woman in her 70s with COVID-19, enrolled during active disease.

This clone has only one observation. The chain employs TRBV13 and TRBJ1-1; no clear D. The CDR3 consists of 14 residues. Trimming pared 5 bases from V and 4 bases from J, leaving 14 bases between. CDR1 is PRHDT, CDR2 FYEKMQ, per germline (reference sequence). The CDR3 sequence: CASSTRLVITEAFF. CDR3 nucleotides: TGTGCCAGCAGCACTCGGTTGGTGATCACTGAAGCTTTCTTT.

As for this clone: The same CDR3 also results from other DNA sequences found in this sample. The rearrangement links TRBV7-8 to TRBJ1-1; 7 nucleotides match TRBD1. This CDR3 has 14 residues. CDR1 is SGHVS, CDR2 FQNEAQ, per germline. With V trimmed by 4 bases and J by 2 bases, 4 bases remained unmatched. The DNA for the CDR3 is TGTGCCAGCAGCTCACAGGGGCTTAACACTGAAGCTTTCTTT. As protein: CASSSQGLNTEAFF.

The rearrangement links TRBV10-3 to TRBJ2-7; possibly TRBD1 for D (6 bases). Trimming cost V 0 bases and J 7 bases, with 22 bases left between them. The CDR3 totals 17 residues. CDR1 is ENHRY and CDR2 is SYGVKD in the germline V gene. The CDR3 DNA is TGTGCCATCAGTGAGTCCCAGATTGCTGTGGGGGCCCGGGAGCAGTACTTC. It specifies CAISESQIAVGAREQYF.

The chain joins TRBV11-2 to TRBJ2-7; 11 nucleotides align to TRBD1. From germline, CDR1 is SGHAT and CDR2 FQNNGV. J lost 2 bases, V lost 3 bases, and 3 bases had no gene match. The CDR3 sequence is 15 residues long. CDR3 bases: TGTGCCAGCAGCTTCGGGACAGGGGGAGCCTACGAGCAGTACTTC. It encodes CASSFGTGGAYEQYF.

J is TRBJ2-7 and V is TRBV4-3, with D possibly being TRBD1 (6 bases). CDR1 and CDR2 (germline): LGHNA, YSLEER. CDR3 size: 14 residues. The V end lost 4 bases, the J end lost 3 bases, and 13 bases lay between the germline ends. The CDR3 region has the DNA TGCGCCAGCAGCCGTCAAAAGGACAGCTACGAGCAGTACTTC. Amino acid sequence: CASSRQKDSYEQYF.

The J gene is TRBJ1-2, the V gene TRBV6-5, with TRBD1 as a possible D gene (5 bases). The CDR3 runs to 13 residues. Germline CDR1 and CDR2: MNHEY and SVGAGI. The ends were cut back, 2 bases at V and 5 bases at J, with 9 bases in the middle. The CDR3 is CASSYEGRYGYTF. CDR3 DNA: TGTGCCAGCAGTTACGAGGGGAGGTATGGCTACACCTTC.

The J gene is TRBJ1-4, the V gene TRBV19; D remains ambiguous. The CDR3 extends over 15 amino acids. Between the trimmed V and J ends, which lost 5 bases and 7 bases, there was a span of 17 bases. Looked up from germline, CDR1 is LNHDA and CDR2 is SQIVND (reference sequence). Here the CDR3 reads CASSQIRSLSEKLFF. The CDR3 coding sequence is TGTGCCAGTAGTCAAATAAGGAGTCTCTCTGAAAAACTGTTTTTT.

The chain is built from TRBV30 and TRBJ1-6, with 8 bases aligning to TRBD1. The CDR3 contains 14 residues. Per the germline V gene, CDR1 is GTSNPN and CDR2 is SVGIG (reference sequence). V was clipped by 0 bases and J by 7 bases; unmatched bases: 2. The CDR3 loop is CAWSVGTGNSPLHF. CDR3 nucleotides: TGTGCCTGGAGTGTAGGGACAGGAAATTCACCCCTCCACTTT.

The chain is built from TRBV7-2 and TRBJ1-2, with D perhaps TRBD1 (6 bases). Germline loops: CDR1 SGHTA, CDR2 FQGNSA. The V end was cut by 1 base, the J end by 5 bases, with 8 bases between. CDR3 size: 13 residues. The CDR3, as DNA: TGTGCCAGCAGCTTAGACAGGGAGTATGGCTACACCTTC. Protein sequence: CASSLDREYGYTF.

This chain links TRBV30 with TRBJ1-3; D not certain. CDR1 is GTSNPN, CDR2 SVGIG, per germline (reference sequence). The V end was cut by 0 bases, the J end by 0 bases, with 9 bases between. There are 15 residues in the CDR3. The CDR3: CAWSVQYTSGNTIYF. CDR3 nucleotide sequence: TGTGCCTGGAGTGTACAATACACCTCTGGAAACACCATATATTTT. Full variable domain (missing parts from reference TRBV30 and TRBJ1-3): SQTIHQWPATLVQPVGSPLSLECTVEGTSNPNLYWYRQAAGRGLQLLFYSVGIGQISSEVPQNLSASRPQDRQFILSSKKLLLSDSGFYLCAWSVQYTSGNTIYFGEGSWLTVV.

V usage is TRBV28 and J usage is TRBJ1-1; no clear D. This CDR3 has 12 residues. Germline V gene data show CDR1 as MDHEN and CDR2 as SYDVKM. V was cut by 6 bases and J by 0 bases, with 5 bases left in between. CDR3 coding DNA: TGTGCCAGCAGCAACATGAACACTGAAGCTTTCTTT. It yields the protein CASSNMNTEAFF. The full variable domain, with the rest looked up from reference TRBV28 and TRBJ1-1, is DVKVTQSSRYLVKRTGEKVFLECVQDMDHENMFWYRQDPGLGLRLIYFSYDVKMKEKGDIPEGYSVSREKKERFSLILESASTNQTSMYLCASSNMNTEAFFGQGTRLTVV.

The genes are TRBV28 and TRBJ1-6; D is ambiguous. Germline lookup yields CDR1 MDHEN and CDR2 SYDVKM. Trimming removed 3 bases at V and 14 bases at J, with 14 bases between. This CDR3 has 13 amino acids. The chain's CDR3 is CASSLVNPGTLHF. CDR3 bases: TGTGCCAGCAGTTTGGTGAATCCGGGTACCCTCCACTTT.

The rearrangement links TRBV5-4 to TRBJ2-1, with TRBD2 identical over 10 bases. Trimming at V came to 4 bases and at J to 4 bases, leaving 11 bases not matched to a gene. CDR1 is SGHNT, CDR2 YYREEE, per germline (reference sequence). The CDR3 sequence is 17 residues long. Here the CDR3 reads CASSTKTRTSGYNEQFF. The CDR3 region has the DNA TGTGCCAGCAGCACCAAAACCCGGACTAGCGGATACAATGAGCAGTTCTTC.

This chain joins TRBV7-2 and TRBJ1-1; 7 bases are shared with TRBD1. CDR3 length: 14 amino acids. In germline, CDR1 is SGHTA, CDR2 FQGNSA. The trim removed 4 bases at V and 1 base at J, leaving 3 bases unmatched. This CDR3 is CASSSRTGNTEAFF. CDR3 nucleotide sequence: TGTGCCAGCAGCTCCCGGACAGGGAACACTGAAGCTTTCTTT.

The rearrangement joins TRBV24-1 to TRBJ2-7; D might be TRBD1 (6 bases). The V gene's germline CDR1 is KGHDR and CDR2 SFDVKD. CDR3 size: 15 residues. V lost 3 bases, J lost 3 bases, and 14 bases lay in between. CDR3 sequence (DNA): TGTGCCACCAGTGATACCCCCGGGACAAACTACGAGCAGTACTTC. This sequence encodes CATSDTPGTNYEQYF.

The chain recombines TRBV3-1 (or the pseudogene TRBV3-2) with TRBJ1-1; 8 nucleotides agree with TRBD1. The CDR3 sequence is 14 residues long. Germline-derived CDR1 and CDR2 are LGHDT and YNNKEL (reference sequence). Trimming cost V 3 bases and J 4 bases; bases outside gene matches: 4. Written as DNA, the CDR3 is TGTGCCAGCAGCCACCTAACAGGGGGCACTGAAGCTTTCTTT. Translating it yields CASSHLTGGTEAFF.

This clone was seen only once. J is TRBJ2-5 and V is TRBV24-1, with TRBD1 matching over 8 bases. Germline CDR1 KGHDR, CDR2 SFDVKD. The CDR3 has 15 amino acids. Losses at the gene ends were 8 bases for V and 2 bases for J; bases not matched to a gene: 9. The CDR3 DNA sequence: TGTGCCACCACCGACTCCCGACAGGGGCAAGAGACCCAGTACTTC. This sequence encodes CATTDSRQGQETQYF.